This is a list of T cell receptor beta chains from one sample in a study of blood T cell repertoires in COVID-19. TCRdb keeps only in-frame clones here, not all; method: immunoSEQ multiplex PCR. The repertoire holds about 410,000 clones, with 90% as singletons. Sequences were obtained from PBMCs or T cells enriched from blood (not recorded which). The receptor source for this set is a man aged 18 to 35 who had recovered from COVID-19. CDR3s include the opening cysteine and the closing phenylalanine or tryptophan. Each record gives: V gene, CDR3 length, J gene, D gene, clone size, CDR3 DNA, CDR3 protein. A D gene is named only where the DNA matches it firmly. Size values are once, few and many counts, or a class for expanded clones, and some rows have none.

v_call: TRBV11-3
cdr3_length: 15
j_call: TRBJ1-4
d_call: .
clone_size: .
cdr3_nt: TGTGCCAGCAGCTTAGCGCCAGGGGTAAATGAAAAACTGTTTTTT
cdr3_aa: CASSLAPGVNEKLFF

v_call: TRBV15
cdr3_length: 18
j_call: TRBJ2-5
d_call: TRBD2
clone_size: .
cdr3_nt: TGTGCCACCAGCAGAGAGCAGACTAAGGCGGGGGTTGTGGAGACCCAGTACTTC
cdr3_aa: CATSREQTKAGVVETQYF

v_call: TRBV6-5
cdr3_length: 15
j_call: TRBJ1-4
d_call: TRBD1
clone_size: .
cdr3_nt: TGTGCCAGCAGTTATCGGAAAGGGACAGCCGAAAAACTGTTTTTT
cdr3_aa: CASSYRKGTAEKLFF

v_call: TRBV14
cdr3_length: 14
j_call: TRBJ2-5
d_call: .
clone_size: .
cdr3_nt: TGTGCCAGCAGCCGAATGGAGGGTTGGGAGACCCAGTACTTC
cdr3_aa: CASSRMEGWETQYF

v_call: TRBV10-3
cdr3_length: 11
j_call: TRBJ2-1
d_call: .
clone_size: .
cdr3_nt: TGTGCCATCAGTGACGGGAATGAGCAGTTCTTC
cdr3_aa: CAISDGNEQFF

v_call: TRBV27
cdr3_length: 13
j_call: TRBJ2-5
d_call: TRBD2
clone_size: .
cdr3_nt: TGTGCCAGCAGTTTCGGGGGGTCAGAGACCCAGTACTTC
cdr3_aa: CASSFGGSETQYF

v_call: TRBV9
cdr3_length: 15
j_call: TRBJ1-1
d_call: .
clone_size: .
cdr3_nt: TGTGCCAGCAGCGTAGAACCAGGGTCGAACACTGAAGCTTTCTTT
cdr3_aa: CASSVEPGSNTEAFF

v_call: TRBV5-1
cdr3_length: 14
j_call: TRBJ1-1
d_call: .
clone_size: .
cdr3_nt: TGCGCCAGCAGCTTCACAGGGCAGAACACTGAAGCTTTCTTT
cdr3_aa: CASSFTGQNTEAFF

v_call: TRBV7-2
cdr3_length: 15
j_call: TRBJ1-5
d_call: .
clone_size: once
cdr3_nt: TGTGCCAGCAGCTTCAAGACAAGTGCATATCAGCCCCAGCATTTT
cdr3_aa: CASSFKTSAYQPQHF

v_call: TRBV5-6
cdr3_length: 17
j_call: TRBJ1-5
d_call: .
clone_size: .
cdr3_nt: TGTGCCAGCAGCTTGGCGGTAGACGACTTCGGAAATCAGCCCCAGCATTTT
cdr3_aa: CASSLAVDDFGNQPQHF

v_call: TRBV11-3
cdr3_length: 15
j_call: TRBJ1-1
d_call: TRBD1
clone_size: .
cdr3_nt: TGTGCCAGCAGCACAGGGGCCCCCGGGAACACTGAAGCTTTCTTT
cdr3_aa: CASSTGAPGNTEAFF

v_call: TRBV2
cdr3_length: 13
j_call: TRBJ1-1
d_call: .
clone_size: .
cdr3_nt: TGTGCCAGCAGTGATAATTCGGACACTGAAGCTTTCTTT
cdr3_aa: CASSDNSDTEAFF

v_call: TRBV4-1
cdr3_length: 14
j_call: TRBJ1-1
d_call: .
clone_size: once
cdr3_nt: TGCGCCAGCAGCCCCAGGGGCCTGAACACTGAAGCTTTCTTT
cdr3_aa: CASSPRGLNTEAFF

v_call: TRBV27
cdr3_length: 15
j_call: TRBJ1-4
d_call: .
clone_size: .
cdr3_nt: TGTGCCAGCACCACCCCTGAGGGAACTAATGAAAAACTGTTTTTT
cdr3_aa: CASTTPEGTNEKLFF

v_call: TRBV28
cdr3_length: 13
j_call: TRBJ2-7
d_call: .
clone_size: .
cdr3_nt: TGTGCCAGCAGTTATAGGAGCTCCTACGAGCAGTACTTC
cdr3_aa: CASSYRSSYEQYF

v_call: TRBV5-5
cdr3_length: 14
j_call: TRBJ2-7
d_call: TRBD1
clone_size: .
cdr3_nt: TGTGCCAGCAGCCCGACGGGACAGGACTACGAGCAGTACTTC
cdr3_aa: CASSPTGQDYEQYF

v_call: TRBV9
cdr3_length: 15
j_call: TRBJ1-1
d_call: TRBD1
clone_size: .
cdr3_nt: TGTGCCAGCAGCGCCGGACAGGGAACGAACACTGAAGCTTTCTTT
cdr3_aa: CASSAGQGTNTEAFF

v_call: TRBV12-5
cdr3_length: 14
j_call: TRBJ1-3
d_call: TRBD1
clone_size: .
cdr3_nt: TGTGCTAGTGGTTTGGGACAGGGACTAAACACCATATATTTT
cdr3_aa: CASGLGQGLNTIYF

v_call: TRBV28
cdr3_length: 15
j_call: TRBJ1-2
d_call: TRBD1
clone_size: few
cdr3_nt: TGTGCCAGCAGTTTAAGGACAGGGGGCCTCGGTGGCTACACCTTC
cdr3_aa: CASSLRTGGLGGYTF

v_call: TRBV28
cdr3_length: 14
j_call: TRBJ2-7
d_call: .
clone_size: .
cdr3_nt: TGTGCCAGCACTCAGGGGATGACTATCTACGAGCAGTACTTC
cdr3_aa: CASTQGMTIYEQYF

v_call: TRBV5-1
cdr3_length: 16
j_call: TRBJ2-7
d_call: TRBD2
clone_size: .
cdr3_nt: TGCGCCAGCAGCCGAGGCGGGACTAGCGGGAGCTACGAGCAGTACTTC
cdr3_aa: CASSRGGTSGSYEQYF

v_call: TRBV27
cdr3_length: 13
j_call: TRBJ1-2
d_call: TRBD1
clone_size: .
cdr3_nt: TGTGCCAGCAGTACGACAGGGAACTATGGCTACACCTTC
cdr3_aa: CASSTTGNYGYTF

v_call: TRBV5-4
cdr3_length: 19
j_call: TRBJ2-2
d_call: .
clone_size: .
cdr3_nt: TGTGCCAGCAACCAAACCGTATTGCGGGGTTCCCCGAACACCGGGGAGCTGTTTTTT
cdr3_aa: CASNQTVLRGSPNTGELFF

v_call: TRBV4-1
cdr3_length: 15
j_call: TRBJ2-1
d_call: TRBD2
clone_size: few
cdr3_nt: TGCGCCAGCAGCCGAGGGACTAGCGGGGAGAATGAGCAGTTCTTC
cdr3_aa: CASSRGTSGENEQFF

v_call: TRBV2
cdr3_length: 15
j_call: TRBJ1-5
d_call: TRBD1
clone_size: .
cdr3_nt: TGTGCCAGCAGTCCGACCGGGACAGGGAGACAGCCCCAGCATTTT
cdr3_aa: CASSPTGTGRQPQHF

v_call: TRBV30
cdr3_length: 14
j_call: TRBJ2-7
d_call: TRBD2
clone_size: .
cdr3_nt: TGTGCCTGGAGACTAGCGGGAGGGGGACCCGAGCAGTACTTC
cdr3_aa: CAWRLAGGGPEQYF

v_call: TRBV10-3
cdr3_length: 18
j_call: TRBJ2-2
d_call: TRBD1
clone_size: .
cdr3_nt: TGTGCCATCAGAGGGGGCTTACTCGACGGATCGAACACCGGGGAGCTGTTTTTT
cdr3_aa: CAIRGGLLDGSNTGELFF

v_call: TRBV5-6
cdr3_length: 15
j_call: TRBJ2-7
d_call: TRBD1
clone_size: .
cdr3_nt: TGTGCCAGCAGCTTGGATGGGACAGGTGGTTACGAGCAGTACTTC
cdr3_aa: CASSLDGTGGYEQYF

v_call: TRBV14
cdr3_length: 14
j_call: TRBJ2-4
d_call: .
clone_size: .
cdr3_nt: TGTGCCAGCAGCCAAGCCGGGGCCAAAAACATTCAGTACTTC
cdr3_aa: CASSQAGAKNIQYF

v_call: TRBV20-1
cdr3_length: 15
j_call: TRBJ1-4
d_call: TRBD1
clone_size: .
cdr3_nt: TGCAGTGCTAGTTTTTTGGGACAGGGCGGTGAAAAACTGTTTTTT
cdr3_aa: CSASFLGQGGEKLFF

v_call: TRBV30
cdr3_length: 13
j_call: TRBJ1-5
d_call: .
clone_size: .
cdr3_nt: TGTGCCTGGAGTGTGACGGGGAATCAGCCCCAGCATTTT
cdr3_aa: CAWSVTGNQPQHF

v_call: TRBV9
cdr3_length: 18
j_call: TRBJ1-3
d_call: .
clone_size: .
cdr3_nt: TGTGCCAGCAGCGTAGGGTCCGAGCCCTACCGAACTGGAAACACCATATATTTT
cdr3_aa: CASSVGSEPYRTGNTIYF

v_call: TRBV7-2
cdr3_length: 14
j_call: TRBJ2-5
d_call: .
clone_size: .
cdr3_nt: TGTGCCAGCAGCTTAGAGGGGTTCGCGGAGACCCAGTACTTC
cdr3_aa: CASSLEGFAETQYF

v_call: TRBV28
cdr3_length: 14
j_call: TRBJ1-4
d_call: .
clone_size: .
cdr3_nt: TGTGCCAGCAGCTTTCCTAATACAGGCGAAAAACTGTTTTTT
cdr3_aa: CASSFPNTGEKLFF

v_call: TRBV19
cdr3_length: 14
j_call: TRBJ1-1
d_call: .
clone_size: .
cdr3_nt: TGTGCCAGTACCCCAGACTTTTGGGGGGCTGAAGCTTTCTTT
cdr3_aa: CASTPDFWGAEAFF

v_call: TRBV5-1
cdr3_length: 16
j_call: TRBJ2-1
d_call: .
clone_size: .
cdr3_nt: TGCGCCAGCAGCTTGCTCACGAGTTCCAGGTACAATGAGCAGTTCTTC
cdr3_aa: CASSLLTSSRYNEQFF

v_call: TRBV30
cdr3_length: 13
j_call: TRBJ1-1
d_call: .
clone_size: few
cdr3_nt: TGTGCCTGGAGTGATCAGGGGAACACTGAAGCTTTCTTT
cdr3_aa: CAWSDQGNTEAFF

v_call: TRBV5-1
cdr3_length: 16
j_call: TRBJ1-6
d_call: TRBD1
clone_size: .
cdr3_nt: TGCGCCAGCAGCCAAGAGGACAGGGGGCTTAATTCACCCCTCCACTTT
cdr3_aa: CASSQEDRGLNSPLHF

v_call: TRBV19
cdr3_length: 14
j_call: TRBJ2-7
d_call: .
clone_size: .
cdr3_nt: TGTGCCAGTAGCCTACTAACGGGAGCCTACGAGCAGTACTTC
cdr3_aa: CASSLLTGAYEQYF

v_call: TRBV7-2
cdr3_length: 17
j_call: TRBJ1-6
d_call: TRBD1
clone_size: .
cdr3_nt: TGTGCCAGCAGATCTTTCCCACGCGGACAGGAGGTCTCACCCCTCCACTTT
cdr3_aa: CASRSFPRGQEVSPLHF

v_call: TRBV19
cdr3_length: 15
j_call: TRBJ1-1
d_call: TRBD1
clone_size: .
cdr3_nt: TGTGCCAGTAGGGGGGACAGGGGGCCGAACACTGAAGCTTTCTTT
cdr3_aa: CASRGDRGPNTEAFF

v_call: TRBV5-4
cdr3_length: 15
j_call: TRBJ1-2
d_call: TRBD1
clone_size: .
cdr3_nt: TGTGCCAGCAGCTTGGCCGAGAACAGGGGGACCGGCTACACCTTC
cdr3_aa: CASSLAENRGTGYTF

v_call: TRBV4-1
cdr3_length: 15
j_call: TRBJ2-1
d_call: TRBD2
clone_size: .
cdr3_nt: TGCGCCAGCAGCCAAGTGGGGACTAGTTACAATGAGCAGTTCTTC
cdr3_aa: CASSQVGTSYNEQFF

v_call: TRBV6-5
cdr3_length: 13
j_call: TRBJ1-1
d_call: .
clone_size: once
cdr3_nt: TGTGCCAGCACTATGGGACAGAACACTGAAGCTTTCTTT
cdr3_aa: CASTMGQNTEAFF

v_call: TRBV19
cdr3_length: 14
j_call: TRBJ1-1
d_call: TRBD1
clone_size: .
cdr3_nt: TGTGCCAGTAGTTTAAGGACAGGGTGGACTGAAGCTTTCTTT
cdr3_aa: CASSLRTGWTEAFF

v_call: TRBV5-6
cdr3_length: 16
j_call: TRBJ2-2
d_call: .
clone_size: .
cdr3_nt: TGTGCCAGCAGCCGAGCCGGGTCAACGAACACCGGGGAGCTGTTTTTT
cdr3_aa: CASSRAGSTNTGELFF

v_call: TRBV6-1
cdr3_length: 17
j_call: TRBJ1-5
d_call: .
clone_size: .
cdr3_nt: TGTGCCAGCAGTGGACGCGGGGCCGAGTGGTTAAATCAGCCCCAGCATTTT
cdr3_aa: CASSGRGAEWLNQPQHF

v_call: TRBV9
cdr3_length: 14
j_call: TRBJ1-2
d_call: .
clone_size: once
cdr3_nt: TGTGCCAGCAGCTCCTCGACAGTAACCTATGGCTACACCTTC
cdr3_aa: CASSSSTVTYGYTF

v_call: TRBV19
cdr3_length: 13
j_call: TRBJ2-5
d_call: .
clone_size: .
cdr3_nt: TGTGCCAGTATGGGGCAGGGCTGGGAGACCCAGTACTTC
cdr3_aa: CASMGQGWETQYF

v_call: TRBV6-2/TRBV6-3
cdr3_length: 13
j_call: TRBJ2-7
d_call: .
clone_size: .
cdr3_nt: TGTGCCAGCAGTCCGGGACTCACCTACGAGCAGTACTTC
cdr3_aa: CASSPGLTYEQYF